Given below is one T cell receptor (beta chain) in context. The antigen is not known. One junction end disagrees with the germline gene, perhaps due to a read error. The sample is drawn from a study of blood T cells in healthy people across ages. Healthy Caucasians from Russia aged roughly 6 to 90 served as donors. Per-sample PBMC isolation yielded at least 7 million cells. Findings and caveats of the study: Long-lived donors carried more naive CD4+ cells and greater diversity than aged donors.

The CDR3 totals 15 residues. In germline, CDR1 is DFQATT, CDR2 SNEGSKA (reference sequence). A second PCR of 7 to 11 cycles used a sample-barcoded 5' primer and a J-beta primer mix. Every cDNA molecule bore a tag from a template-switch adaptor containing 12 random nucleotides. TCRdb re-called the 5' RACE reads with MiXCR, one entry per CDR3 protein. The table shows around 970,000 distinct CDR3 sequences, with about 53% occurring only once. The chain links TRBV20-1 to TRBJ2-3; tentative D call: TRBD2 (6 bases). The clonotype was recovered from a woman aged 55-69 years in good health. Specimen: blood. In nucleotides, the CDR3 is TGCAGTGCTGCCCGCCTCCGGGAGTGGGCAGATGCGCAGTATTTT. It yields the protein CSAARLREWADAQYF.